The rows below give T cell receptor beta chains drawn from one sample of a study of blood T cell repertoires in COVID-19. Sequencing was performed with immunoSEQ multiplex PCR; in TCRdb, only in-frame clones are kept and a portion is missing. The sample lists about 72,000 clones; less than 85% were seen once. The sample was peripheral blood. All receptors come from a woman older than 75 with acute or convalescent COVID-19. The CDR3 runs from the conserved cysteine through the conserved F or W. A D gene is named only where the DNA matches it firmly. Rows may omit the clone size; those that give it use once, few, many or a size class.

once - TRBJ2-3 TRBV24-1 TGTGCCACCGGGGATAGGGGCAGAGATAGCACAGATACGCAGTATTTT CATGDRGRDSTDTQYF
- - TRBJ2-5 TRBV10-3 TGTGCCATCCGCAACAGAATACAAGAGACCCAGTACTTC CAIRNRIQETQYF
- TRBD1 TRBJ1-1 TRBV2 TGTGCCAGCAGCCCCGGGGGGACAGGGAACACTGAAGCTTTCTTT CASSPGGTGNTEAFF
- TRBD1 TRBJ1-2 TRBV19 TGTGCCAGTAGGTCCGGGACAGGGGCTTACTCGGGCTATGGCTACACCTTC CASRSGTGAYSGYGYTF
- - TRBJ1-3 TRBV7-6 TGTGCCAGCAGCAGAGACCCCACAGGATCTGGAAACACCATATATTTT CASSRDPTGSGNTIYF
- TRBD2 TRBJ2-2 TRBV19 TGTGCCAGTAGTAATGGACTAGCGGGGGCGAACACCGGGGAGCTGTTTTTT CASSNGLAGANTGELFF
- - TRBJ2-1 TRBV11-3 TGTGCCAGCAGCTTAGCGGGCTCCTACAATGAGCAGTTCTTC CASSLAGSYNEQFF
few TRBD1 TRBJ2-1 TRBV29-1 TGCAGCGCTAAAGAACAACCCCGGGACAGGGTATTTCATGGGGAGCAGTTCTTC CSAKEQPRDRVFHGEQFF
- TRBD1 TRBJ1-1 TRBV6-5 TGTGCAACACAGGGGTACTTGAACACTGAAGCTTTCTTT CATQGYLNTEAFF
- TRBD2 TRBJ2-3 TRBV5-1 TGCGCCAGCAGCTCGGGGACTAGCGGGGACACAGATACGCAGTATTTT CASSSGTSGDTDTQYF
once - TRBJ1-2 TRBV9 TGTGCCAGCAGCCCCACAGGGAACTATGGCTACACCTTC CASSPTGNYGYTF
- TRBD1 TRBJ1-4 TRBV11-2 TGTGCCAGCAGCGTAACGACAGGGAATGAAAAACTGTTTTTT CASSVTTGNEKLFF
- TRBD1 TRBJ2-6 TRBV30 TGTGCCTGGAGCTGGACAGGGGGCTCTGGGGCCAACGTCCTGACTTTC CAWSWTGGSGANVLTF
- - TRBJ1-2 TRBV7-6 TGTGCCAGCAGCTCCCGGGGGGTCCTTGGGGATGGCTACACCTTC CASSSRGVLGDGYTF
- TRBD1 TRBJ2-5 TRBV5-3 TGTGCCAGAAGCCCGCTGGACAGGGCAGTCGAGACCCAGTACTTC CARSPLDRAVETQYF
- - TRBJ2-1 TRBV12-3/TRBV12-4 TGTGCCAGCAGTTCCTCAGTGTACAATGAGCAGTTCTTC CASSSSVYNEQFF
- TRBD1 TRBJ2-2 TRBV7-9 TGTGCCAGCAGCCCCCGAGGGCAGGGGGCAATTAACGGGGAGCTGTTTTTT CASSPRGQGAINGELFF
- TRBD1 TRBJ1-1 TRBV12-3/TRBV12-4 TGTGCCAGCAGTTTTGGACAGGGAGCTTTCTTT CASSFGQGAFF
- TRBD1 TRBJ2-7 TRBV10-1 TGCGCCAGCAGCGAAACAGGGGACTACGAGCAGTACTTC CASSETGDYEQYF
- TRBD1 TRBJ1-2 TRBV6-1 TGTGCCAGCAGTGAAACCTTGCAGGGGGATAACTATGGCTACACCTTC CASSETLQGDNYGYTF
- TRBD2 TRBJ2-2 TRBV19 TGTGCCAGTAGTGCCGGGACTAGCGGCACTCATGGGGGCGGGGAGCTGTTTTTT CASSAGTSGTHGGGELFF
- TRBD2 TRBJ2-1 TRBV4-1 TGCGCCAGCAGCCCGACCTGGCAGCGGGGGGCCCGGAATGAGCAGTTCTTC CASSPTWQRGARNEQFF
- - TRBJ1-2 TRBV6-5 TGTGCCAGCAACATAAGGCAGGGAAGCGATGGCTACACCTTC CASNIRQGSDGYTF
- TRBD2 TRBJ2-5 TRBV5-1 TGCGCCAGCAGCTCGGGGGCTAGCGGGGGCCAAGAGACCCAGTACTTC CASSSGASGGQETQYF
few - TRBJ2-7 TRBV5-4 TGTGCCAGCAGCTTGACGGACGAGCAGTACTTC CASSLTDEQYF
few TRBD1 TRBJ1-5 TRBV30 TGTGCCTGGAGCCCCTCGGACAGGCTGGGTGGCAATCAGCCCCAGCATTTT CAWSPSDRLGGNQPQHF
- - TRBJ1-5 TRBV28 TGTGCCTCCAGGGGAGACCTAGGGGAAAATCGTGTCAATCAGCCCCAGCATTTT CASRGDLGENRVNQPQHF
- - TRBJ1-4 TRBV28 TGTGCCAGCTGTTTAGTGGAGGGGGGGGCCGGAGAAAAACTGTTTTTT CASCLVEGGAGEKLFF
- TRBD1 TRBJ1-2 TRBV7-9 TGTGCCAGCAGCTTAACAGGGGATGGCTACACCTTC CASSLTGDGYTF
- - TRBJ2-7 TRBV6-1 TGTGCCAGCAGTGAAGTCCGGACTTGGTGGCAGTACTTC CASSEVRTWWQYF
- - TRBJ1-5 TRBV15 TGTGCCACCAGCAGTTCGGAGGTCAATCAGCCCCAGCATTTT CATSSSEVNQPQHF
- TRBD2 TRBJ2-3 TRBV2 TGTGCCAGCGGACTAGCGACAGATACGCAGTATTTT CASGLATDTQYF
- TRBD1 TRBJ1-5 TRBV2 TGTGCCAGCTCCCTGGGACAGGGGAAGGAGCCCCAGCATTTT CASSLGQGKEPQHF
- - TRBJ1-4 TRBV12-5 TGTGCTAGTGGTTCGAGCTTAAACGAAAAACTGTTTTTT CASGSSLNEKLFF
- - TRBJ2-1 TRBV5-6 TGTGCCAGCAGCTTGGCAAATGAGCAGTTCTTC CASSLANEQFF
- TRBD2 TRBJ2-3 TRBV11-2 TGTGCCAGCAGCCGCGGACTAGCGGGTGGCACAGATACGCAGTATTTT CASSRGLAGGTDTQYF
- TRBD1 TRBJ1-1 TRBV19 TGTGCCAGTAGTTTTCGACAGGGTACGGTTGAAGCTTTCTTT CASSFRQGTVEAFF
few - TRBJ1-5 TRBV19 TGTGCCAGTAGTCGCGGGATTGAGCGGGGCAATCAGCCCCAGCATTTT CASSRGIERGNQPQHF
- TRBD2 TRBJ2-3 TRBV4-1 TGCGCCAGCAGCTCGGCTAGCGGGATGGCAGGTACGCAGTATTTT CASSSASGMAGTQYF
- - TRBJ1-6 TRBV19 TGTGCCAGTAGTATAGCCAGACCGGGGTCTGTCTCGAATTCACCCCTCCACTTT CASSIARPGSVSNSPLHF
few - TRBJ2-1 TRBV9 TGTGCCAGCAGCGTAGGGGGCGGGATCTCCTACAATGAGCAGTTCTTC CASSVGGGISYNEQFF
few - TRBJ1-2 TRBV29-1 TGCAGCGTTGGGTTAGACAACCACGGCTACACCTTC CSVGLDNHGYTF
- TRBD2 TRBJ2-2 TRBV5-1 TGCGCCAGCAGGTTCCGAGCGGGGGGGCCGCGAGGCGGGGAGCTGTTTTTT CASRFRAGGPRGGELFF
few TRBD1 TRBJ1-6 TRBV10-3 TGTGCCATCGGGGGACAGGGGACCGGTTCACCCCTCCACTTT CAIGGQGTGSPLHF